Described below is a single TCR beta chain sequence and its context. Its target is not known. PCR involved 60 Vbeta and 13 Jbeta primers. This table comes from immunoSEQ multiplex PCR, and its TCRdb copy is limited to in-frame clones, with some not included. The table includes about 120,000 clones, 65% to 85% detected once. The CDR3 is 16 amino acids. V was shortened by 4 bases and J by 0 bases, with 16 bases between the two germline ends. Germline values: CDR1 MNHNS, CDR2 SASEGT. These data belong to a study of cytomegalovirus exposure and HLA in healthy donors. Regarding the study as a whole: The study labeled approximately 150 TCR beta chains cytomegalovirus-associated. Reports showed the classifier diagnosing cytomegalovirus status with high specificity and sensitivity. According to a later analysis, donors in an Asian-associated ancestry cluster reportedly had fewer N-insertions than the 666-donor mean. TCR beta sequences numbering 15,000 to 20,000 were associated with HLA alleles at 0.05 false discovery rate in a later analysis.

This TCR derives from a man in his fifties or sixties in good health and CMV-seronegative. Sequenced input: PBMCs. This chain links TRBV6-1 with TRBJ2-7, with D possibly TRBD1 on 6 matching bases. This CDR3 reads CASSAPGTPTSYEQYF. For the CDR3, the DNA is TGTGCCAGCAGTGCCCCCGGGACACCAACCTCCTACGAGCAGTACTTC.